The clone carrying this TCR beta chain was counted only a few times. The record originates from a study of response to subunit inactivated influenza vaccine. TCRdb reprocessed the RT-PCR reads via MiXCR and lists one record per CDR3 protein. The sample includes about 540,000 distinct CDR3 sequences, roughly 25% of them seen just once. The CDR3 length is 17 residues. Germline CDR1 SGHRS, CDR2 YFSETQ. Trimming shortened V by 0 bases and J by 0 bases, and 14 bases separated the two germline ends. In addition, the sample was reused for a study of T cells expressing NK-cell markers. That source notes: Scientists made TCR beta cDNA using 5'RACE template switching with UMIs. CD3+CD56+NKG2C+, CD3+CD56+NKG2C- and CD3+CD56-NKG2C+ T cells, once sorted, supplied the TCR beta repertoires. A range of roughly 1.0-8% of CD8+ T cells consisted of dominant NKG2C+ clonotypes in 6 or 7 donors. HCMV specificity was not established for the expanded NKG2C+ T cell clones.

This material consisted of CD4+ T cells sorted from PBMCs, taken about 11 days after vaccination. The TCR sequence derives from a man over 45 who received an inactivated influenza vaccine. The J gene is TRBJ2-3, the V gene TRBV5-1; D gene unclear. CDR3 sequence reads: CASSLEYSPTSTDTQYF. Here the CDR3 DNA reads TGCGCCAGCAGCTTGGAATATTCGCCCACTAGCACAGATACGCAGTATTTT. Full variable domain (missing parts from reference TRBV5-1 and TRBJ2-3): KAGVTQTPRYLIKTRGQQVTLSCSPISGHRSVSWYQQTPGQGLQFLFEYFSETQRNKGNFPGRFSGRQFSNSRSEMNVSTLELGDSALYLCASSLEYSPTSTDTQYFGPGTRLTVL.